Ten or more counts support the clone carrying this TCR beta chain. The antigen is undetermined. These data belong to a study of T-cell reconstitution after alpha-beta-depleted transplantation in children. Study findings and constraints: It was surviving recipient T cells and thymic progenitors that gave some patients high TCRbeta diversity at day 60. T-cell numbers and diversity, one year after transplant, stemmed largely from T cells that were newly produced. Expanded graft clones numbering several hundred reportedly gave rise to alpha-beta T cells about two months after transplant.

TCRbeta library preparation incorporated unique molecular identifiers. Each CDR3 protein is one row after TCRdb ran MiXCR on the PCR reads. Of around 450,000 distinct CDR3 sequences in the sample, roughly 44% are singletons; the top ten hold 27%. The CDR3 covers 18 residues. Trimming removed 4 bases from V and 5 bases from J, with 21 bases in between. The germline V gene encodes CDR1 MNHNS and CDR2 SASEGT. This chain uses TRBV6-1 with TRBJ1-6, with D possibly matching TRBD1 (5 bases). Here the sequenced sample was PBMCs, taken before TCRalphabeta/CD19-depleted stem cell transplant. This clonotype was sampled from a girl aged 2-10 years with aplastic anemia, due to receive a stem cell transplant. The CDR3 nucleotides are TGTGCCAGCAGTGTCACCCGGGGGGGTTACGCCGATAATTCACCCCTCCACTTT. Protein sequence: CASSVTRGGYADNSPLHF.